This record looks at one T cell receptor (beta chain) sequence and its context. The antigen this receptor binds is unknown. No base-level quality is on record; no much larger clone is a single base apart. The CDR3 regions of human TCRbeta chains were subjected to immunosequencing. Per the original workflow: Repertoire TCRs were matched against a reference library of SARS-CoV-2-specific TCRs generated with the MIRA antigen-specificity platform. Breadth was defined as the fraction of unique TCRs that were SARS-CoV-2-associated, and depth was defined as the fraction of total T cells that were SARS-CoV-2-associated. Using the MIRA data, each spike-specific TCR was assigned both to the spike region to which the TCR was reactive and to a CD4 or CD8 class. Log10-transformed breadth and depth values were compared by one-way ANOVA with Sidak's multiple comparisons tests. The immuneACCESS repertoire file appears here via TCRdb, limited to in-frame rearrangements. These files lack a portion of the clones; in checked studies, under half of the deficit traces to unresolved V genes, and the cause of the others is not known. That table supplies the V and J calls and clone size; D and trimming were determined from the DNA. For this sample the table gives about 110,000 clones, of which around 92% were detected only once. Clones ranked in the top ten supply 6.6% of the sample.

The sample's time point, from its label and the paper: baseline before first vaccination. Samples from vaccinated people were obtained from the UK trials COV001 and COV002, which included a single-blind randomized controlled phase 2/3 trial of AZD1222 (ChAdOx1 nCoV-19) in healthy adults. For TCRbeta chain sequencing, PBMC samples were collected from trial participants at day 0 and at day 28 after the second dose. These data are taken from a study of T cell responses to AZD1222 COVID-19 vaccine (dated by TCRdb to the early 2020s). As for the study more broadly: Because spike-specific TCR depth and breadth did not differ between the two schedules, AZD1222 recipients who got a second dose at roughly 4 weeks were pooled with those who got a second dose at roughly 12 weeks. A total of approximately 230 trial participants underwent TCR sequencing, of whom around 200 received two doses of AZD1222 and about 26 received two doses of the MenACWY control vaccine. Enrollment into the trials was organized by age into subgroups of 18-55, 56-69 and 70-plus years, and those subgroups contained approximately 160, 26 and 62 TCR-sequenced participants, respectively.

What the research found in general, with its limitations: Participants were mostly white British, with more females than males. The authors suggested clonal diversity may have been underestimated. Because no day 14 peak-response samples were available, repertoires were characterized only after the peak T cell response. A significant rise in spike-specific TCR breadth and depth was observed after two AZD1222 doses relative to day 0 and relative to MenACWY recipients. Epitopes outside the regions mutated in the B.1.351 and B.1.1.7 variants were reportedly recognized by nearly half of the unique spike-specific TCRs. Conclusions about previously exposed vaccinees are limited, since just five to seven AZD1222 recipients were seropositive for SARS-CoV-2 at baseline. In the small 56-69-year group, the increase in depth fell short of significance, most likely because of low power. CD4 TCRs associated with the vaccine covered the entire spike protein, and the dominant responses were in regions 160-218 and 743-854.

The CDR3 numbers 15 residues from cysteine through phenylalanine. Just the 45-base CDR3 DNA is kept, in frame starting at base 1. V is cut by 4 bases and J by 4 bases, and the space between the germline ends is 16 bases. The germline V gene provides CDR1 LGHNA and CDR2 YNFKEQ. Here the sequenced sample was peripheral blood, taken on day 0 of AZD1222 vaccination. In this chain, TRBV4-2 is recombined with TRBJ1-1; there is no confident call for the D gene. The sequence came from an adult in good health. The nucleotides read TGTGCCAGCAGCCCTACGCCGGGTATGAGCACTGAAGCTTTCTTT. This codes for CASSPTPGMSTEAFF.